This T cell receptor (beta chain) is from a study of cytomegalovirus exposure and HLA in healthy donors. General observations from the study: TCR beta sequences reportedly predicted most subjects' HLA-A and HLA-B alleles accurately.

The sample holds a few counts of this clone. The antigen is undetermined. Different DNA sequences within this sample yield the same CDR3. Trimming stripped 0 bases from V and 4 bases from J, with 17 bases between. The CDR3 runs to 17 residues. Germline CDR1 SGHDT, CDR2 YYEEEE. PCR involved 60 Vbeta and 13 Jbeta primers. As originally analysed: Later work found around 80 million unique TCR beta chains, with about 10 million shared. Sequencing used immunoSEQ multiplex PCR; TCRdb keeps in-frame clones, though not all of them. Clone size and the V and J calls come from that table; the DNA yielded D and trimming. The sample holds about 130,000 clones, approximately 8.7% seen once.

The receptor's source is a man between 35 and 55 years old in good health and CMV-seronegative. Sample: PBMCs. The chain is built from TRBV5-6 and TRBJ1-3; D is uncertain. This CDR3 is CASSLGGPVLRGNTIYF. CDR3 DNA sequence: TGTGCCAGCAGCTTGGGAGGGCCGGTCCTCAGAGGAAACACCATATATTTT.